This T cell receptor (beta chain) is from a study of identical twins. All of the donors were Caucasians in good health. Study-level results: Rather than following the same donors, the conclusions depended on cross-sectional statistical analysis. In monozygotic twins, models underestimated the sharing of out-of-frame TCR alpha.

The CDR3 covers 12 residues. Germline V gene sequence: CDR1 SQVTM, CDR2 ANQGSEA. The V gene end was trimmed by 6 bases and the J gene end by 6 bases; junction bases not matched to a gene: 7. This clonotype was seen more than once but under ten times. Its target is unknown. A single record per CDR3 protein comes from TCRdb applying MiXCR to the 5' RACE reads. This sample yields roughly 630,000 distinct CDR3 sequences, of which just over 7% are seen a single time; about 1.6% belongs to the top ten. A further study also used this sample, focusing on yellow fever vaccine responses in identical twins. That work states: Twins reportedly had a vaccine T cell response that seemed partly convergent, partly personalized.

The sequenced material came from PBMCs. This TCR derives from a woman aged 18-35 years in good health. The chain carries TRBV29-1 and TRBJ1-2, with 7 bases identical to TRBD1. CDR3 coding DNA: TGCAGCGTCGCGACAGGGATTGATGGCTACACCTTC. Its protein product is CSVATGIDGYTF. The entire variable domain, with the rest obtained from reference TRBV29-1 and TRBJ1-2, is as follows: SAVISQKPSRDICQRGTSLTIQCQVDSQVTMMFWYRQQPGQSLTLIATANQGSEATYESGFVIDKFPISRPNLTFSTLTVSNMSPEDSSIYLCSVATGIDGYTFGSGTRLTVV.